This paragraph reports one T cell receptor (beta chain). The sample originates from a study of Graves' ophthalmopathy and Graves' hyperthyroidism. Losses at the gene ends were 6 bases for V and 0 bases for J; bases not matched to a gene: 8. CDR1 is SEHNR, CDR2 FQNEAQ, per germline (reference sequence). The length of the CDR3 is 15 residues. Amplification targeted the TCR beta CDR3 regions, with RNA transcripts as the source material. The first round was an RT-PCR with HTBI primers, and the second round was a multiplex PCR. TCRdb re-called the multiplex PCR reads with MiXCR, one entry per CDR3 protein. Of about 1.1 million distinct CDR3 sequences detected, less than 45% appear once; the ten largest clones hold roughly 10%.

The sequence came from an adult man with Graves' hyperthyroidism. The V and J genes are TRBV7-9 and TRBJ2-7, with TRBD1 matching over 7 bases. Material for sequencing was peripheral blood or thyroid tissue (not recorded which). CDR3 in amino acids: CASSTTGQLSYEQYF. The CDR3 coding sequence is TGTGCCAGCAGTACCACGGGACAGCTCTCCTACGAGCAGTACTTC.